Below, 27 T cell receptor beta chains from the same sample are listed, as sequenced in a study of T-cell memory formation after mild COVID-19. In TCRdb, the 5' RACE reads were re-called with MiXCR into one record per CDR3 protein. The sample lists tens of thousands of distinct CDR3 sequences; more than 11% were seen once. The sample taken for sequencing was PBMCs or a T cell subset sorted from them (not recorded which). Every receptor here comes from an adult woman who had mild COVID-19 (a few samples of this study predate the infection). Cell type and time point are not known.

This clonotype was counted many times. This chain connects TRBV4-1 to TRBJ2-3; 9 nucleotides line up with TRBD1. Looked up from germline, CDR1 is MGHRA and CDR2 is YSYEKL. The trim removed 1 base at V and 4 bases at J, leaving 3 bases unmatched. CDR3 length: 15 amino acids. The chain's CDR3 is CASSQGTGVADTQYF. CDR3 DNA sequence: TGCGCCAGCAGCCAAGGGACAGGGGTCGCAGATACGCAGTATTTT.

The chain links TRBV2 to TRBJ1-1, with no clear D. V was shortened by 6 bases and J by 5 bases, with 13 bases between the two germline ends. Germline CDR1 reads SNHLY; CDR2 reads FYNNEI. The CDR3 totals 13 residues. The CDR3: CASSDGVRTEAFF. The CDR3 nucleotides read TGTGCCAGCAGCGACGGGGTAAGGACTGAAGCTTTCTTT.

The sample holds many counts of this clonotype. This chain connects TRBV12-3 or TRBV12-4 to TRBJ2-7, with D hard to call. V lost 3 bases to trimming and J lost 2 bases, with 8 bases between them. The CDR3 contains 13 residues. CDR3 residues: CASSLSSPYEQYF. The CDR3 DNA sequence: TGTGCCAGCAGTTTGTCCAGTCCCTACGAGCAGTACTTC.

This clonotype was seen a handful of times. J is TRBJ2-4 and V is TRBV29-1; D not resolved. V was cut by 4 bases and J by 3 bases, with 10 bases left in between. The CDR3 is 13 amino acids. Germline V gene sequence: CDR1 SQVTM, CDR2 ANQGSEA. CDR3 sequence: CSVVVPLKNIQYF. The CDR3 region has the DNA TGCAGCGTTGTAGTGCCTCTCAAAAACATTCAGTACTTC. The full variable domain, in which reference TRBV29-1 and TRBJ2-4 provide the parts outside the CDR3, is SAVISQKPSRDICQRGTSLTIQCQVDSQVTMMFWYRQQPGQSLTLIATANQGSEATYESGFVIDKFPISRPNLTFSTLTVSNMSPEDSSIYLCSVVVPLKNIQYFGAGTRLSVL.

The gene calls are TRBV7-8 and TRBJ2-3; a weak D match, TRBD2 (6 bases). Germline assignment: CDR1 SGHVS and CDR2 FQNEAQ. Trimming shortened V by 4 bases and J by 6 bases, and 20 bases separated the two germline ends. This CDR3 is 16 amino acids long. The CDR3 loop reads CASSSSTAPGRDTQYF. CDR3 nucleotides: TGTGCCAGCAGCTCTTCCACAGCTCCAGGGAGGGATACGCAGTATTTT.

The V gene is TRBV30, the J gene TRBJ2-7; the match to TRBD1 covers 10 bases. The CDR3 consists of 13 residues. V trimming: 2 bases; J trimming: 4 bases; junction bases outside the gene matches: 2. Germline V gene lookup returns CDR1 GTSNPN and CDR2 SVGIG (reference sequence). CDR3 DNA: TGTGCCTGGAGTCCGGGACAGGGGTACGAGCAGTACTTC. Translating it yields CAWSPGQGYEQYF.

The table lists this clonotype with many counts. The chain joins TRBV5-1 to TRBJ2-1, with 7 nucleotides matching TRBD2. After removal of 1 base from V and 0 bases from J, the junction contained 4 bases not matched to a gene. The CDR3 totals 16 residues. From germline, CDR1 is SGHRS and CDR2 YFSETQ. This CDR3 reads CASSLSRGSSYNEQFF. CDR3 nucleotides: TGCGCCAGCAGCTTGTCGCGGGGGAGCTCCTACAATGAGCAGTTCTTC.

This clonotype was picked up a small number of times. This chain joins TRBV9 and TRBJ2-3; D remains unclear. The V and J ends lost 4 bases and 10 bases respectively, with 13 bases between them. The germline CDR1 and CDR2 sequences are SGDLS and YYNGEE. CDR3 length equals 12 residues. The CDR3 DNA sequence: TGTGCCAGCAGCTCGACCGGGTTGGCGCAGTATTTT. It is translated as CASSSTGLAQYF.

This clonotype was counted between two and nine times. The chain is built from TRBV9 and TRBJ2-5; TRBD1 aligns across 7 bases. This CDR3 is 14 amino acids long. The junction had 4 bases not matched to a gene; V was cut back by 0 bases and J by 5 bases. Germline V gene sequence: CDR1 SGDLS, CDR2 YYNGEE. The CDR3 sequence: CASSVGQGGETQYF. In DNA, the CDR3 is TGTGCCAGCAGCGTAGGACAGGGCGGGGAGACCCAGTACTTC.

V and J are TRBV7-9 and TRBJ1-1; 11 positions agree with TRBD1. Trimming at V came to 5 bases and at J to 7 bases, leaving 24 bases not matched to a gene. The CDR3 has 20 amino acids. The germline CDR1 and CDR2 sequences are SEHNR and FQNEAQ (reference sequence). CDR3 nucleotide sequence: TGTGCCAGCAGCCCCTATTTTGGACAGGGGGCCCTATACGCCCCAATTGAAGCTTTCTTT. Amino acids: CASSPYFGQGALYAPIEAFF.

This clonotype was detected a few times. The chain employs TRBV24-1 and TRBJ2-2; TRBD1 agrees at 7 bases. CDR3 length: 17 amino acids. CDR1 and CDR2 (germline): KGHDR, SFDVKD. The J segment lost 3 bases and the V segment lost 0 bases, leaving 6 bases of the junction unmatched. This CDR3 is CATSDLINRGDTGELFF. CDR3 coding DNA: TGTGCCACCAGTGATTTGATTAACAGGGGAGACACCGGGGAGCTGTTTTTT.

The sample holds a few counts of this clonotype. The chain recombines TRBV7-2 with TRBJ2-5, with 11 bases fitting TRBD2. Looked up from germline, CDR1 is SGHTA and CDR2 is FQGNSA. The CDR3 covers 14 residues. The junction had 4 bases not matched to a gene; V was cut back by 5 bases and J by 5 bases. The CDR3 is CASSLRTSGETQYF. CDR3 DNA: TGTGCCAGCAGCCTCCGGACTAGCGGGGAGACCCAGTACTTC.

In this sample, this clonotype turned up a few times. The genes are TRBV29-1 and TRBJ2-3, with D uncertain. With 6 bases removed from V and 2 bases from J, the gap between germline ends came to 12 bases. The germline CDR1 and CDR2 sequences are SQVTM and ANQGSEA. This CDR3 region has 13 residues. CDR3 DNA: TGCAGCGTCCGCTTGGGGAACACAGATACGCAGTATTTT. It translates to CSVRLGNTDTQYF.

The chain is built from TRBV7-9 and TRBJ1-2; D is possibly TRBD1 (5 bases). The V gene's germline CDR1 is SEHNR and CDR2 FQNEAQ (reference sequence). The V and J ends lost 4 bases and 3 bases respectively, with 12 bases between them. This CDR3 spans 14 amino acids. The CDR3 here is CASSSTGEYYGYTF. The DNA of the CDR3 is TGTGCCAGCAGCTCGACGGGGGAGTACTATGGCTACACCTTC.

This chain links TRBV20-1 with TRBJ2-1; 10 bases agree with TRBD2. V shed 1 base and J 7 bases; nucleotides not matched to a gene: 10. CDR1 and CDR2 (germline): DFQATT, SNEGSKA (reference sequence). The CDR3 runs to 16 residues. CDR3 loop: CSARAAGGSERNEQFF. CDR3 in DNA: TGCAGTGCTAGAGCAGCGGGGGGGTCGGAAAGAAATGAGCAGTTCTTC.

This clonotype showed up just a few times. The rearrangement joins TRBV13 to TRBJ2-3, with TRBD1 as a possible D gene (5 bases). The germline V gene has CDR1 PRHDT and CDR2 FYEKMQ (reference sequence). Trimming stripped 0 bases from V and 6 bases from J, with 10 bases between. CDR3 size: 14 residues. The CDR3 sequence: CASSLGGRVDTQYF. CDR3 in DNA: TGTGCCAGCAGCTTAGGGGGGCGCGTTGATACGCAGTATTTT. Variable domain in full (rest from reference TRBV13 and TRBJ2-3): AAGVIQSPRHLIKEKRETATLKCYPIPRHDTVYWYQQGPGQDPQFLISFYEKMQSDKGSIPDRFSAQQFSDYHSELNMSSLELGDSALYFCASSLGGRVDTQYFGPGTRLTVL.

The V call is TRBV29-1, the J call TRBJ2-2; D is perhaps TRBD1 or TRBD2 (5 bases each). CDR3 length equals 15 residues. V lost 3 bases, J lost 0 bases, and 11 bases lay in between. Per germline, CDR1 SQVTM and CDR2 ANQGSEA. CDR3: CSVDVGAPNTGELFF. DNA of the CDR3: TGCAGCGTTGACGTCGGGGCTCCGAACACCGGGGAGCTGTTTTTT.

This clonotype is categorized as medium-sized. The chain is built from TRBV3-1 and TRBJ2-2, with TRBD1 matching over 9 bases. This CDR3 contains 15 residues. Germline V gene data show CDR1 as LGHDT and CDR2 as YNNKEL (reference sequence). The ends lost 4 bases at V and 3 bases at J; junction bases unmatched: 3. The CDR3 loop reads CASSPRTGDTGELFF. The CDR3 DNA sequence: TGTGCCAGCAGCCCCCGGACAGGGGACACCGGGGAGCTGTTTTTT.

V is TRBV12-3 or TRBV12-4 and J is TRBJ1-5, with 8 nucleotides matching TRBD1. The CDR3 spans 14 residues. V shed 1 base, J shed 7 bases, and the junction held 3 bases outside the gene matches. CDR3 nucleotide sequence: TGTGCCAGCAGTTTAGGACAGGGGCGACAGCCCCAGCATTTT. Protein sequence: CASSLGQGRQPQHF.

This clonotype showed up just a few times. V usage is TRBV29-1 and J usage is TRBJ2-7, with 11 bases identical to TRBD1. Trimming took 6 bases from V and 6 from J; bases not matched to a gene: 7. Germline CDR1 is SQVTM and CDR2 is ANQGSEA. The CDR3 spans 13 residues. The CDR3 DNA follows: TGCAGCGTCTCGGACAGGGGGCTGAGCGAGCAGTACTTC. Translating gives CSVSDRGLSEQYF.

V gene TRBV2 combines with J gene TRBJ1-1; D gene unclear. The ends were cut back, 6 bases at V and 1 base at J, with 18 bases in the middle. The CDR3 spans 16 residues. The germline V gene encodes CDR1 SNHLY and CDR2 FYNNEI. The CDR3 loop is CASSFQSGSWNTEAFF. CDR3 DNA sequence: TGTGCCAGCAGCTTCCAGTCGGGTTCGTGGAACACTGAAGCTTTCTTT.

The chain carries TRBV10-3 and TRBJ2-7; unclear D gene. This CDR3 is built from 12 residues. Germline V gene sequence: CDR1 ENHRY, CDR2 SYGVKD. Deletions cut 10 bases from V and 0 bases from J, with 10 bases between. In DNA, the CDR3 is TGTGCCACGGCCGACCTCTCCTACGAGCAGTACTTC. It translates to CATADLSYEQYF.

In this sample, this clonotype turned up a few times. This chain uses TRBV12-3 or TRBV12-4 with TRBJ2-3; 7 bases fit TRBD2. V gave up 3 bases and J gave up 1 base; unmatched junction bases: 1. The CDR3 has 14 residues. The chain's CDR3 is CASSFAGGTDTQYF. The CDR3 DNA follows: TGTGCCAGCAGTTTTGCGGGGGGCACAGATACGCAGTATTTT.

V usage is TRBV6-6 and J usage is TRBJ1-1; weak D call: TRBD1 (6 bases). Germline assignment: CDR1 MNHNY and CDR2 SVGAGI (reference sequence). The CDR3 is 13 residues long. Trimming left V 8 bases short and J 7 bases short, with 17 bases between. CDR3 amino acids: CASFAGAPDEAFF. The CDR3 DNA sequence: TGTGCCAGCTTTGCGGGGGCGCCGGATGAAGCTTTCTTT.

The chain recombines TRBV12-3 or TRBV12-4 with TRBJ1-6; tentatively, D is TRBD1 (5 bases). Trimming removed 3 bases from V and 5 bases from J, with 20 bases in between. The CDR3 is 18 residues long. This chain's CDR3 is CASSFAGFDRRNNSPLHF. As DNA, the CDR3 is TGTGCCAGCAGTTTCGCAGGCTTCGACAGAAGAAATAATTCACCCCTCCACTTT.

The rearrangement links TRBV12-3 or TRBV12-4 to TRBJ2-1, with TRBD1 matching 7 bases. J was trimmed by 2 bases and V by 4 bases; bases with no gene match: 2. The CDR3 is 14 amino acids. The DNA for the CDR3 is TGTGCCAGCAGTTCAGGGGGACCCTACAATGAGCAGTTCTTC. It specifies CASSSGGPYNEQFF.

This chain uses TRBV7-6 with TRBJ2-1; no reliable D call. Looked up from germline, CDR1 is SGHVS and CDR2 is FNYEAQ. The length of the CDR3 is 12 residues. Trimming left V 11 bases short and J 0 bases short, with 8 bases between. The CDR3 nucleotides are TGTGCCCTGCTCAGCTCCTACAATGAGCAGTTCTTC. It codes for CALLSSYNEQFF.